These T cell receptor beta chains were read from a single sample in a study of a mutant IDH1 vaccine in newly diagnosed glioma. TCRdb's table, derived via immunoSEQ multiplex PCR, lists solely in-frame clones and lacks some. The sample holds about 58,000 clones, 84% seen once. No antigen has been assigned to these receptors. Sequencing used PBMCs, obtained from a glioma patient whose treatment included an IDH1 peptide vaccine. These receptors all stem from a woman aged 45-59 years with glioma. Each CDR3 is given with its conserved first and last residue. D genes are given only for firm matches. For some rows the clone size is stated as once, few or many, or as a class when expanded; others skip it.

D	V	size	J	CDR3	DNA
NA	TRBV5-4	NA	TRBJ1-1	CASSLGDTEAFF	TGTGCCAGCAGCTTGGGGGACACTGAAGCTTTCTTT
NA	TRBV14	NA	TRBJ1-2	CASSPREGGQGFGYTF	TGTGCCAGCAGCCCCCGCGAGGGCGGGCAGGGGTTTGGCTACACCTTC
TRBD1	TRBV7-3	NA	TRBJ1-6	CASSLRGDSSYNSPLHF	TGTGCCAGCAGCTTAAGGGGGGACAGCTCCTATAATTCACCCCTCCACTTT
TRBD2	TRBV7-2	NA	TRBJ2-7	CASSSVGSGGYSYEQYF	TGTGCCAGCAGCTCCGTGGGGAGCGGGGGGTACTCCTACGAGCAGTACTTC
NA	TRBV5-1	NA	TRBJ2-7	CASSLNYEQYF	TGCGCCAGCAGCTTGAACTACGAGCAGTACTTC
NA	TRBV15	NA	TRBJ2-7	CATSRDRGRTYEQYF	TGTGCCACCAGCAGAGACCGGGGGCGAACCTACGAGCAGTACTTC
TRBD1	TRBV6-5	NA	TRBJ2-7	CASSYDRGSSYEQYF	TGTGCCAGCAGTTACGACAGGGGAAGCTCCTACGAGCAGTACTTC
NA	TRBV4-2	NA	TRBJ1-6	CASSQAPSGNSPLHF	TGTGCCAGCAGCCAAGCGCCCTCGGGGAATTCACCCCTCCACTTT
NA	TRBV27	NA	TRBJ1-4	CASSSPGRDNEKLFF	TGTGCCAGCAGTTCCCCCGGCAGGGATAATGAAAAACTGTTTTTT
NA	TRBV27	NA	TRBJ1-1	CASSLTTETKAFF	TGTGCCAGCAGTCTAACGACAGAAACTAAAGCTTTCTTT
NA	TRBV9	NA	TRBJ1-2	CASNRPEGGYTF	TGTGCCAGCAACCGCCCTGAGGGAGGCTACACCTTC
TRBD1	TRBV6-4	NA	TRBJ2-2	CASSRTGDTGELFF	TGTGCCAGCAGTAGGACAGGGGACACCGGGGAGCTGTTTTTT
TRBD1	TRBV19	NA	TRBJ2-2	CASRGQGLNTGELFF	TGTGCCAGTAGGGGACAGGGGCTTAACACCGGGGAGCTGTTTTTT
NA	TRBV21-1	NA	TRBJ2-4	CASSNTNWGRAKNIQYF	TGTGCCAGCAGCAACACGAATTGGGGGCGGGCCAAAAACATTCAGTACTTC
NA	TRBV7-8	once	TRBJ1-1	CASSYAGSTWGTEAFF	TGTGCCAGCAGCTACGCAGGCTCCACCTGGGGCACTGAAGCTTTCTTT
NA	TRBV28	NA	TRBJ2-5	CAAGRARETQYF	TGTGCCGCCGGCCGGGCAAGAGAGACCCAGTACTTC
TRBD1	TRBV14	NA	TRBJ1-4	CASSGSVDRGSNEKLFF	TGTGCCAGCAGCGGAAGTGTAGACAGGGGTTCTAATGAAAAACTGTTTTTT
NA	TRBV19	NA	TRBJ1-1	CASSLGPEAFF	TGTGCCAGTAGTTTGGGGCCTGAAGCTTTCTTT
TRBD2	TRBV6-4	NA	TRBJ2-6	CASSDRGGIAGANVLTF	TGTGCCAGCAGTGACCGCGGGGGGATCGCTGGGGCCAACGTCCTGACTTTC
TRBD2	TRBV7-2	once	TRBJ2-3	CASSTSGGMADTQYF	TGTGCCAGCAGCACTAGCGGGGGGATGGCAGATACGCAGTATTTT
NA	TRBV9	NA	TRBJ2-2	CASSVDVGASTGELFF	TGTGCCAGCAGCGTAGATGTGGGGGCAAGCACCGGGGAGCTGTTTTTT
TRBD1	TRBV7-2	once	TRBJ2-1	CASSFAGQGTQFF	TGTGCCAGCAGCTTCGCGGGACAGGGGACGCAGTTCTTC
TRBD1	TRBV9	NA	TRBJ1-4	CASSKRQGVGGNEKLFF	TGTGCCAGCAGCAAAAGACAGGGAGTGGGTGGTAATGAAAAACTGTTTTTT
NA	TRBV30	once	TRBJ1-5	CAWSETGLNQPQHF	TGTGCCTGGAGTGAGACAGGATTAAATCAGCCCCAGCATTTT
NA	TRBV29-1	NA	TRBJ1-1	CSVDRADSADTEAFF	TGCAGCGTTGATCGGGCGGACAGCGCGGATACTGAAGCTTTCTTT
NA	TRBV4-1	once	TRBJ1-5	CASSQVAGVSNQPQHF	TGCGCCAGCAGCCAAGTTGCGGGAGTAAGCAATCAGCCCCAGCATTTT
NA	TRBV28	NA	TRBJ2-7	CASVGRPGAGGSYEQYF	TGTGCCAGCGTAGGCCGACCGGGGGCAGGGGGGAGCTACGAGCAGTACTTC
TRBD1	TRBV27	NA	TRBJ1-2	CASSLSGQENYGYTF	TGTGCCAGCAGTTTATCGGGACAGGAAAACTATGGCTACACCTTC
NA	TRBV19	few	TRBJ1-5	CASLAGASNQPQHF	TGTGCCAGCCTCGCGGGGGCCAGCAATCAGCCCCAGCATTTT
TRBD1	TRBV9	NA	TRBJ1-2	CASSASLTGEIGYGYTF	TGTGCCAGCAGCGCCTCATTGACAGGGGAAATTGGCTATGGCTACACCTTC
NA	TRBV5-6	NA	TRBJ1-1	CASRIQGNTEAFF	TGTGCCAGCAGGATACAGGGGAACACTGAAGCTTTCTTT
NA	TRBV18	once	TRBJ2-5	CASSPAGPQETQYF	TGTGCCAGCTCACCAGCGGGGCCCCAAGAGACCCAGTACTTC